In its sample, the clone carrying this T cell receptor beta chain was seen once. No antigen is known for it. Looked up from germline, CDR1 is SGHNT and CDR2 is YYREEE (reference sequence). The length of the CDR3 is 13 residues. Trimming took off 2 bases at V and 5 bases at J, with 11 bases between the two ends. Using immunoSEQ multiplex PCR, the repertoire was profiled, and TCRdb retains in-frame clones only, with some absent. The sample comprises approximately 1.4 million clones, approximately 98% of which are singletons, and around 0.47% rests with the top ten. Those who donated, Caucasian adults without exception, all lived in Nashville, Tennessee. The sample is drawn from a study of shared clonotypes between healthy human individuals. Study-level points and caveats: Memory subsets generally showed lower estimated richness than naive subsets.

The chain recombines TRBV5-4 with TRBJ2-7; tentatively, D is TRBD2 (5 bases). The sequence was obtained from a man aged 25 to 40 in good health. Sequences were obtained from naive CD4+ T cells sorted from blood. The subset here: CD45RA+ positively selected. DNA of the CDR3: TGTGCCAGCAGCTTCGAGGGCGCGGACGAGCAGTACTTC. Its translation is CASSFEGADEQYF.